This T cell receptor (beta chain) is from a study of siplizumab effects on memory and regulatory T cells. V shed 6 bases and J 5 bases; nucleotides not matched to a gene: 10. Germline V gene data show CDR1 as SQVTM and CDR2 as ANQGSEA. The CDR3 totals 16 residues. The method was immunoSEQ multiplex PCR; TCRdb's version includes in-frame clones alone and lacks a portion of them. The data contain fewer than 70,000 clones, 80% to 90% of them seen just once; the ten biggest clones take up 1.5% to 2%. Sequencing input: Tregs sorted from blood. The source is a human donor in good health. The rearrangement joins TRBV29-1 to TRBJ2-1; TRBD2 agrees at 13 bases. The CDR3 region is CSVDTSGRASDNEQFF. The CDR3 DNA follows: TGCAGCGTAGATACTAGCGGGAGGGCCTCAGACAATGAGCAGTTCTTC.